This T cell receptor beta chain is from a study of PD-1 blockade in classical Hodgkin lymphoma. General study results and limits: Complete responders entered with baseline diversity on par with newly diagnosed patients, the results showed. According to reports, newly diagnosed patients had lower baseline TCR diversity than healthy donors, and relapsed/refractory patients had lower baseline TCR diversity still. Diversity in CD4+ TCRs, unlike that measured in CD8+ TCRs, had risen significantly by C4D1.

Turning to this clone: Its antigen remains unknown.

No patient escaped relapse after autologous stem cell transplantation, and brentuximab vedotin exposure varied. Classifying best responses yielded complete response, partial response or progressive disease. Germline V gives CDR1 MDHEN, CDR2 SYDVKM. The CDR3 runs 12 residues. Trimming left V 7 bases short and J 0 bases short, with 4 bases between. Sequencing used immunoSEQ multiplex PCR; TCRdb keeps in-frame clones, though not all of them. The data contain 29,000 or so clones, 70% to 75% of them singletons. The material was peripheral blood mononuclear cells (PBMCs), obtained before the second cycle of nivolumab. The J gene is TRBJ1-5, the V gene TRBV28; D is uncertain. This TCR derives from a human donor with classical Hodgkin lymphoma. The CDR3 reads CASKRSNQPQHF. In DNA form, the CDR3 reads TGTGCCAGCAAGCGTAGCAATCAGCCCCAGCATTTT. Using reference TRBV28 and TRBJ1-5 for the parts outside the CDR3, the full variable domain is DVKVTQSSRYLVKRTGEKVFLECVQDMDHENMFWYRQDPGLGLRLIYFSYDVKMKEKGDIPEGYSVSREKKERFSLILESASTNQTSMYLCASKRSNQPQHFGDGTRLSIL.